This entry lists 5 T cell receptor beta chains sequenced from one sample in a study of T cell repertoires in cytomegalovirus infection. TCRdb itself ran the reads through MiXCR, one entry per CDR3 protein. Altogether hundreds of thousands of distinct CDR3 sequences are present, around a tenth being singletons, with the ten largest covering over 3.5%. Specimen: PBMCs. These receptors were collected from a human donor in good health (CMV status not recorded). Some clones in this sample may be carry-over from other donors' samples.

The sample holds many counts of this clonotype. V usage is TRBV7-9 and J usage is TRBJ1-2, with D uncertain. CDR1 is SEHNR and CDR2 is FQNEAQ in the germline V gene (reference sequence). V gave up 2 bases and J gave up 5 bases, with 15 bases separating them. This CDR3 is 15 amino acids long. In nucleotides, the CDR3 is TGTGCCAGCAGCTTACAGGAACCCGCGCTATATGGCTACACCTTC. Encoded protein: CASSLQEPALYGYTF. The full variable domain, rest sourced from reference TRBV7-9 and TRBJ1-2, is DTGVSQNPRHKITKRGQNVTFRCDPISEHNRLYWYRQTLGQGPEFLTYFQNEAQLEKSRLLSDRFSAERPKGSFSTLEIQRTEQGDSAMYLCASSLQEPALYGYTFGSGTRLTVV.

This chain uses TRBV4-2 with TRBJ2-7, with 8 bases lining up with TRBD2. This CDR3 region has 15 residues. V trimming: 0 bases; J trimming: 4 bases; junction bases outside the gene matches: 5. Germline CDR1 and CDR2: LGHNA and YNFKEQ. For the CDR3, the DNA is TGTGCCAGCAGCCAAGACCTCGGGGGGGAATACGAGCAGTACTTC. Amino acid sequence: CASSQDLGGEYEQYF.

This clonotype was seen a handful of times. The chain carries TRBV6-6 and TRBJ2-4; 8 bases match TRBD2. This CDR3 contains 17 residues. Trimming at V came to 2 bases and at J to 6 bases, leaving 12 bases not matched to a gene. CDR1 is MNHNY and CDR2 is SVGAGI in the germline V gene (reference sequence). The CDR3 loop is CASSYGAGGSISNIQYF. The CDR3 bases are TGTGCCAGCAGTTACGGGGCGGGGGGATCAATTTCAAACATTCAGTACTTC.

The V call is TRBV5-6, the J call TRBJ2-7, with a weak D call TRBD2 (7 bases). The V gene's germline CDR1 is SGHDT and CDR2 YYEEEE. V dropped 4 bases and J dropped 2 bases, with 22 bases sitting between them. The CDR3 sequence is 17 residues long. In nucleotides, the CDR3 is TGTGCCAGCAGCGCGATGAGGGGGGGGGGAGGGACCTACGAGCAGTACTTC. Translated: CASSAMRGGGGTYEQYF.

V and J are TRBV7-9 and TRBJ2-5; TRBD2 agrees at 9 bases. The germline V gene encodes CDR1 SEHNR and CDR2 FQNEAQ (reference sequence). V shed 6 bases, J shed 5 bases, and the junction held 7 bases outside the gene matches. CDR3 length: 14 amino acids. CDR3 coding DNA: TGTGCCAGCAGAATAGCGGGAGTTGGTGAGACCCAGTACTTC. Translation gives CASRIAGVGETQYF.